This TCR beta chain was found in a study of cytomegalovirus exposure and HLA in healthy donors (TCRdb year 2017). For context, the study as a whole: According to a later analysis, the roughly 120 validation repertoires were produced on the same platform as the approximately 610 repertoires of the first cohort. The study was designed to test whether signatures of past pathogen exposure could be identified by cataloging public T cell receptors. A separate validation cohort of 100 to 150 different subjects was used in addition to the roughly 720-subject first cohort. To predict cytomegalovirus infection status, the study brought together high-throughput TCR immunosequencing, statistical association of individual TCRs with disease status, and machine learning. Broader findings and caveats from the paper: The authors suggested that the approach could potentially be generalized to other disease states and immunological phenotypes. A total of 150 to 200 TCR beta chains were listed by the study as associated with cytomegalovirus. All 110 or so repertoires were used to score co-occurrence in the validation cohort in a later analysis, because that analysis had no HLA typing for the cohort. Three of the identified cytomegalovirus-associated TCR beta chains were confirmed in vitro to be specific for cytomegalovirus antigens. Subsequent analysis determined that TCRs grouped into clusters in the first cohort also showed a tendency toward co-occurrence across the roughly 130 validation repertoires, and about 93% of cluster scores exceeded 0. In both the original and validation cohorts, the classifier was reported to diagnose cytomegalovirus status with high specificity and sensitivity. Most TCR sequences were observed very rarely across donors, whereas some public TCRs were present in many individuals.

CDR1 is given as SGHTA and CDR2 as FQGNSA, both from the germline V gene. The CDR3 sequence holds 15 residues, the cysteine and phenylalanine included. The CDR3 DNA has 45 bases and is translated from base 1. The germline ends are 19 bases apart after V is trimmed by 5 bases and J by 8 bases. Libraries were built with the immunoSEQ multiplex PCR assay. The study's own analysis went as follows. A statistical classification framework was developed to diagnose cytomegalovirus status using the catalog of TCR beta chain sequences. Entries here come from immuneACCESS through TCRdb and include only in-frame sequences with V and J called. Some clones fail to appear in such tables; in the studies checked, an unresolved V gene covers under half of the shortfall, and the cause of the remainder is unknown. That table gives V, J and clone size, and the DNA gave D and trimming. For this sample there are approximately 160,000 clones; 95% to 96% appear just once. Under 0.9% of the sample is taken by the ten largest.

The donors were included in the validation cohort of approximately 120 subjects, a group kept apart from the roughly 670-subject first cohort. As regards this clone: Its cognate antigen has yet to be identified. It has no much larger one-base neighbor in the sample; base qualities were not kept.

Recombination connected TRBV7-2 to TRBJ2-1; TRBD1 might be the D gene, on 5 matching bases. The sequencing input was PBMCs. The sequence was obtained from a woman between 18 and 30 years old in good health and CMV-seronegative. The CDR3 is CASSKGQGNFYEQFF. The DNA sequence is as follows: TGTGCCAGCAGCAAAGGGCAGGGTAATTTCTATGAGCAGTTCTTC.